A single sample gave rise to the 19 T cell receptor beta chains below, sequenced in a study of T cells of healthy individuals. TCRdb called the 5' RACE reads again in MiXCR, with one record for every CDR3 protein. The profile shows approximately 100,000 distinct CDR3 sequences, approximately 18% of them singletons. The receptors derive from a human donor in good health.

The chain links TRBV4-3 to TRBJ2-1; D not certain. Trimming pared 0 bases from V and 8 bases from J, leaving 14 bases between. The CDR3 runs to 15 residues. Germline V CDR1 and CDR2: LGHNA, YSLEER. CDR3 sequence reads: CASSQDRRPRDEQFF. As DNA, the CDR3 is TGCGCCAGCAGCCAAGACCGTCGCCCTCGAGATGAGCAGTTCTTC.

This clonotype was recorded many times. CDR3 region: CASSPLTSGGGIQYF. As DNA, the CDR3 is TGTGCCAGCAGCCCCTTGACTAGCGGGGGAGGCATTCAGTACTTC. This sequence joins TRBV3-1 and TRBJ2-4, with TRBD2 matching 12 bases. This CDR3 is 15 amino acids long. V was clipped by 4 bases and J by 9 bases; unmatched bases: 7. Germline values: CDR1 LGHDT, CDR2 YNNKEL (reference sequence).

The CDR3 nucleotides are TGCGCCAGCAGCCCGGATGTGTGGAATGAAAAACTGTTTTTT. Protein: CASSPDVWNEKLFF. This rearrangement joins TRBV5-1 to TRBJ1-4; D unresolved. Germline V CDR1 and CDR2: SGHRS, YFSETQ. V lost 4 bases and J lost 5, with 12 bases in between. The CDR3 contains 14 residues.

This chain connects TRBV28 to TRBJ2-7; tentatively, D is TRBD1 or TRBD2 (5 bases each). The germline gives CDR1 MDHEN, CDR2 SYDVKM. Trimming took 6 bases from V and 0 from J, leaving 9 bases between them. CDR3 size: 13 residues. The CDR3 sequence: CASRWGSSYEQYF. CDR3 nucleotide sequence: TGTGCCAGCAGGTGGGGGAGCTCCTACGAGCAGTACTTC.

The sample holds many counts of this clonotype. The chain combines TRBV14 with TRBJ2-7; D unclear. The length of the CDR3 is 12 residues. The germline gives CDR1 SGHDN, CDR2 FVKESK. V dropped 2 bases and J dropped 5 bases, with 7 bases sitting between them. CDR3 DNA sequence: TGTGCCAGCAGCCAAATGCAAAACGAGCAGTACTTC. Translated, it gives CASSQMQNEQYF.

The rearrangement uses TRBV20-1 and TRBJ1-5, with D maybe TRBD1 (5 bases). V was clipped by 4 bases and J by 7 bases, with 14 bases between them. This CDR3 is 13 amino acids long. CDR1 DFQATT and CDR2 SNEGSKA come from the germline V gene (reference sequence). The CDR3 is CSATRGGEQPQHF. In DNA form, the CDR3 reads TGCAGTGCTACCCGGGGAGGGGAGCAGCCCCAGCATTTT.

Regarding this clonotype: This may be a read error, as it is one base from a much larger clone. The rearrangement uses TRBV7-2 and TRBJ1-1; D might be TRBD1 (5 bases). The germline CDR1 and CDR2 sequences are SGHTA and FQGNSA. The CDR3 has 14 residues. CDR3 bases: TGTGCCAGCAGATTAGTAGGCGAGGGGAATGAAGCTTTCTTT. It specifies CASRLVGEGNEAFF.

At least ten counts were recorded for this clonotype. V gene TRBV4-1 combines with J gene TRBJ2-7; 8 nucleotides align to TRBD1. This CDR3 comprises 16 residues. V gave up 1 base and J gave up 7 bases; unmatched junction bases: 12. Germline assignment: CDR1 MGHRA and CDR2 YSYEKL. The CDR3 DNA reads TGCGCCAGCAGCCAAGTCCCACGACAGGGGCCAGGGGAGCAGTACTTC. Its translation: CASSQVPRQGPGEQYF.

The rearrangement joins TRBV3-1 to TRBJ1-2; possibly TRBD1 for D (5 bases). Between the trimmed V and J ends, which lost 0 bases and 0 bases, there was a span of 8 bases. Germline CDR1 reads LGHDT; CDR2 reads YNNKEL (reference sequence). The CDR3 length is 15 residues. In DNA, the CDR3 is TGTGCCAGCAGCCAAGATTTGGGGGCTAACTATGGCTACACCTTC. It translates to CASSQDLGANYGYTF.

In its sample, this clonotype was seen many times. J is TRBJ2-6 and V is TRBV6-2 or TRBV6-3; the D gene is possibly TRBD1 (5 bases). Germline V gene lookup returns CDR1 MNHEY and CDR2 SVGEGT. Trimming took 5 bases from V and 0 from J, leaving 8 bases between them. The length of the CDR3 is 15 residues. The CDR3 is CASSRGDSGANVLTF. In nucleotides, the CDR3 is TGTGCCAGCAGTAGGGGCGACTCTGGGGCCAACGTCCTGACTTTC.

This clonotype has ten or more counts. The chain couples TRBV12-3 or TRBV12-4 to TRBJ2-3; D might be TRBD2 (6 bases). Deletions cut 4 bases from V and 0 bases from J, with 11 bases between. The CDR3 sequence is 15 residues long. The CDR3 DNA follows: TGTGCCAGCAGTTCCCGGGAGCTTAGCACAGATACGCAGTATTTT. Amino acids: CASSSRELSTDTQYF.

This clonotype was counted a few times. The V gene is TRBV12-3 or TRBV12-4, the J gene TRBJ1-2; D is possibly TRBD1 (5 bases). Between the trimmed V and J ends, which lost 5 bases and 2 bases, there was a span of 15 bases. This CDR3 region has 15 residues. CDR3 in DNA: TGTGCCAGCAGTCTCCGACCGGGACTGAACTATGGCTACACCTTC. Protein: CASSLRPGLNYGYTF.

This clonotype has only a few counts. The chain is built from TRBV6-5 and TRBJ1-6; perhaps TRBD1 as D (6 bases). CDR1 and CDR2 from the germline V gene are MNHEY and SVGAGI. The V gene lost 5 bases and the J gene lost 7 bases, with 21 bases spanning the gap. The CDR3 has 17 residues. The CDR3 loop is CASSRPGVPGRNSPLHF. DNA for the CDR3: TGTGCCAGCAGTCGGCCAGGGGTTCCCGGGAGAAATTCACCCCTCCACTTT.

J is TRBJ2-7 and V is TRBV10-3; D possibly uses TRBD1 or TRBD2 (6 bases each). CDR1 and CDR2 from the germline V gene are ENHRY and SYGVKD. Deletions cut 10 bases from V and 3 bases from J, with 19 bases between. The CDR3 consists of 14 residues. The DNA for the CDR3 is TGTGCCACAAGGGGGGACGGGCGGGGCTACGAGCAGTACTTC. Protein: CATRGDGRGYEQYF.

This clonotype was recorded only once. V is TRBV12-3 or TRBV12-4 and J is TRBJ2-3; TRBD1 matches 7 bases. V lost 5 bases, J lost 6 bases, and 5 bases stayed unmatched. CDR3 length: 13 residues. The CDR3 DNA follows: TGTGCCAGCAGTGCATTACAGGGGGATACGCAGTATTTT. Its protein is CASSALQGDTQYF.

This clonotype was found many times. The J gene is TRBJ2-7, the V gene TRBV4-3, with 9 bases lining up with TRBD2. V was clipped by 1 base and J by 1 base; unmatched bases: 5. The length of the CDR3 is 16 residues. Per germline, CDR1 LGHNA and CDR2 YSLEER. The CDR3 region is CASSQGLAVESYEQYF. As DNA, the CDR3 is TGCGCCAGCAGCCAAGGACTAGCGGTCGAGTCCTACGAGCAGTACTTC.

The V gene is TRBV7-2, the J gene TRBJ1-2; 11 bases map to TRBD1. With 2 bases clipped from V and 9 bases from J, the junction kept 8 bases outside the gene matches. CDR3 length equals 15 residues. CDR1 is SGHTA and CDR2 is FQGNSA in the germline V gene. The CDR3 spells CASSLIGQGAQSYTF. The CDR3 nucleotides are TGTGCCAGCAGCTTAATTGGACAGGGGGCGCAAAGCTACACCTTC.

This clonotype was seen a handful of times. The chain has TRBV20-1 and TRBJ1-2; D not certain. Germline V gene data show CDR1 as DFQATT and CDR2 as SNEGSKA (reference sequence). The V gene lost 0 bases and the J gene lost 0 bases, with 11 bases spanning the gap. There are 15 residues in the CDR3. The CDR3 here is CSARERNRPNYGYTF. The CDR3 bases are TGCAGTGCTAGAGAGCGGAACAGACCTAACTATGGCTACACCTTC.

This clonotype was seen only a few times. The rearrangement uses TRBV4-3 and TRBJ2-1, with no clear D. Per the germline V gene, CDR1 is LGHNA and CDR2 is YSLEER. Trimming removed 0 bases from V and 0 bases from J, with 18 bases in between. This CDR3 has 19 residues. The CDR3 is CASSQDPAASFGSYNEQFF. The CDR3 nucleotides read TGCGCCAGCAGCCAAGATCCAGCCGCCTCTTTTGGCTCCTACAATGAGCAGTTCTTC.